The clone carrying this TCR beta chain was found many times. This sample was included in a study of T cells of healthy individuals. Via MiXCR, TCRdb re-called the 5' RACE reads, giving one row per CDR3 protein. The top ten hold roughly 7.1% of the sample, which has 65,000 to 90,000 distinct CDR3 sequences, approximately 4.8% seen once. Germline CDR1 and CDR2: MNHEY and SVGEGT. V was pared by 2 bases and J by 4 bases, with 11 bases between. The CDR3 loop spans 15 amino acids. The sequence was obtained from a female donor in good health. This chain joins TRBV6-2 or TRBV6-3 and TRBJ1-4, with D hard to call. The CDR3 sequence is CASSYRRTNNEKLFF. CDR3 nucleotides: TGTGCCAGCAGTTACCGTCGGACCAATAATGAAAAACTGTTTTTT.